This section outlines one TCR beta chain sequence together with its context. TCRdb keeps only in-frame clones here, not all; method: immunoSEQ multiplex PCR. The sample holds 150,000 to 200,000 clones, approximately 80% seen once. The data stem from a study of blood T cell repertoires in COVID-19. V shed 5 bases and J shed 7 bases, with 9 bases lying between them. Germline values: CDR1 SGHTA, CDR2 FQGTGA. The CDR3 contains 13 residues. J is TRBJ1-6 and V is TRBV7-3; no reliable D call. The clonotype originates from a man aged 50-59 years who had recovered from COVID-19. Material: PBMCs or T cells enriched from blood (not recorded which). The CDR3 spells CASSLRWNSPLHF. As DNA, the CDR3 is TGTGCCAGCAGCCTTCGGTGGAATTCACCCCTCCACTTT.